In this sample, the clone carrying this T cell receptor (beta chain) turned up once. This sample stems from a study of cytomegalovirus exposure and HLA in healthy donors. About the study: The roughly 100 million unique TCR beta sequences, from about 190 million T cells, were found by an earlier analysis.

PCR employed 60 Vbeta and 13 Jbeta primers. The assay was immunoSEQ multiplex PCR, and TCRdb's table has in-frame clones only and misses some. The sample contains 100,000 to 150,000 clones, over 70% of which appear only once. V dropped 5 bases and J dropped 0 bases, with 8 bases sitting between them. The CDR3 length is 14 residues. Germline CDR1 is MNHEY and CDR2 is SVGAGI. V is TRBV6-5 and J is TRBJ1-5, with D possibly being TRBD1 (5 bases). Sequencing input: PBMCs. The sequence came from a female donor in good health and CMV-seronegative. The CDR3 sequence: CASSEQDSNQPQHF. In DNA form, the CDR3 reads TGTGCCAGCAGTGAACAGGATAGCAATCAGCCCCAGCATTTT.